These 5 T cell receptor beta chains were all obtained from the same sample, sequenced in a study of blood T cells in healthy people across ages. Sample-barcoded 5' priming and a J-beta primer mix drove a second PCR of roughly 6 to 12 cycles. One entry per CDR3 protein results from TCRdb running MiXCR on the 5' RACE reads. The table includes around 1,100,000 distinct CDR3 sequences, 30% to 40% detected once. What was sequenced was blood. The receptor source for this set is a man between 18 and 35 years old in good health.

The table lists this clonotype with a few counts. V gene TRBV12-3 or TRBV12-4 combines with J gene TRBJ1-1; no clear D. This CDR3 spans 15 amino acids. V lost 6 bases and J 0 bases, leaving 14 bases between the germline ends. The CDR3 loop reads CASREPRPMNTEAFF. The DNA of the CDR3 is TGTGCCAGCAGGGAGCCCCGTCCCATGAACACTGAAGCTTTCTTT.

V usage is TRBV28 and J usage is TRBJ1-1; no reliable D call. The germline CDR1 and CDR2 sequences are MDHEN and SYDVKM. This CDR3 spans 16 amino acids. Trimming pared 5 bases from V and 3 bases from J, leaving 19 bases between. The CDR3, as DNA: TGTGCCAGCAGTCCCTTGAGTTGGAGGGTGGACACTGAAGCTTTCTTT. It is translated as CASSPLSWRVDTEAFF.

DNA of the CDR3: TGTGCCAGCAGCAACAGGGGGATCGGTCACACTGAAGCTTTCTTT. Residues: CASSNRGIGHTEAFF. J is TRBJ1-1 and V is TRBV27; 8 bases map to TRBD1. Germline V gene data show CDR1 as MNHEY and CDR2 as SMNVEV (reference sequence). The CDR3 is 15 residues long. V shed 6 bases and J 3 bases; nucleotides not matched to a gene: 9.

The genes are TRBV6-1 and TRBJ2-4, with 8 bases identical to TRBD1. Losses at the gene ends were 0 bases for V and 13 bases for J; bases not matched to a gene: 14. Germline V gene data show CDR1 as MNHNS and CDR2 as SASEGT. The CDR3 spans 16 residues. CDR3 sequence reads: CASSEAQGAPGNEQYF. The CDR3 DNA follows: TGTGCCAGCAGTGAAGCTCAGGGGGCCCCCGGGAATGAGCAGTACTTC.

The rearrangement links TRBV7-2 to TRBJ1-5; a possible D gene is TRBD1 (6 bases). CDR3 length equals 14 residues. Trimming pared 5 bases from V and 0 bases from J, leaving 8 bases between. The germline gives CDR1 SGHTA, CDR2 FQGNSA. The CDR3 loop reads CASSAQGSNQPQHF. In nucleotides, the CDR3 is TGTGCCAGCAGCGCACAGGGTAGCAATCAGCCCCAGCATTTT.